These 9 T cell receptor beta chains were sequenced from one sample in a study of cytomegalovirus exposure and HLA in healthy donors. In the PCR, 60 Vbeta and 13 Jbeta primers were used. Produced via immunoSEQ multiplex PCR; TCRdb's table is partial and in-frame only. In the table there are approximately 150,000 clones, about two thirds of which are singletons. What was sequenced was PBMCs. Receptors were obtained from a man younger than 45 in good health and CMV-seropositive.

The chain couples TRBV5-4 to TRBJ2-2, with TRBD2 identical over 8 bases. The junction had 3 bases not matched to a gene; V was cut back by 4 bases and J by 4 bases. The CDR3 runs 14 residues. CDR1 and CDR2 (germline): SGHNT, YYREEE (reference sequence). The chain's CDR3 is CASSLGLGTGELFF. CDR3 in DNA: TGTGCCAGCAGCCTGGGACTAGGCACCGGGGAGCTGTTTTTT.

The chain couples TRBV18 to TRBJ2-1; TRBD2 agrees at 13 bases. Trimming removed 3 bases from V and 5 bases from J; junction bases left unmatched: 1. Germline-derived CDR1 and CDR2 are KGHSH and LQKENI. This CDR3 comprises 15 residues. The CDR3 region has the DNA TGTGCCAGCTCACCCGGACTAGCGGGAGACAATGAGCAGTTCTTC. It yields the protein CASSPGLAGDNEQFF.

The rearrangement links TRBV2 to TRBJ2-2; maybe TRBD1 (7 bases). The V gene's germline CDR1 is SNHLY and CDR2 FYNNEI. The CDR3 is 22 residues long. The V and J ends lost 6 bases and 0 bases respectively, with 32 bases between them. CDR3 DNA sequence: TGTGCCAGCAGACAACCCTCGCTGAAGGACAGGACTACTAACGCGAACACCGGGGAGCTGTTTTTT. This translates into CASRQPSLKDRTTNANTGELFF.

In DNA, the CDR3 is TGTGCCAGCAGTAACGAATGGACAGAGAACACTGAAGCTTTCTTT. Translating it yields CASSNEWTENTEAFF. This chain uses TRBV6-6 with TRBJ1-1; possible D gene TRBD1, 6 bases. Trimming pared 5 bases from V and 1 base from J, leaving 14 bases between. Per the germline V gene, CDR1 is MNHNY and CDR2 is SVGAGI (reference sequence). The CDR3 is made up of 15 amino acids.

This clone occurred a few times. The V call is TRBV5-4, the J call TRBJ2-5, with 13 bases fitting TRBD2. Trimming at V came to 3 bases and at J to 4 bases, leaving 9 bases not matched to a gene. The germline gives CDR1 SGHNT, CDR2 YYREEE (reference sequence). The CDR3 has 17 amino acids. CDR3 loop: CASSYARLAGGGETQYF. CDR3 sequence (DNA): TGTGCCAGCAGCTACGCCCGACTAGCGGGAGGCGGAGAGACCCAGTACTTC.

In its sample, this clone was seen a few times. V and J are TRBV6-5 and TRBJ1-1; no definite D call. V gave up 6 bases and J gave up 5 bases, with 16 bases separating them. CDR3 size: 14 residues. The germline CDR1 and CDR2 sequences are MNHEY and SVGAGI. Here the CDR3 DNA reads TGTGCCAGCAGGCTACCCGGGGTTAGGACTGAAGCTTTCTTT. As protein: CASRLPGVRTEAFF.

The rearrangement links TRBV19 to TRBJ2-2, with a possible D match to TRBD2 (5 bases). CDR3 length: 15 amino acids. Germline CDR1 is LNHDA and CDR2 is SQIVND (reference sequence). V was cut by 3 bases and J by 2 bases, with 10 bases left in between. The CDR3 here is CASSMNSANTGELFF. The CDR3 region has the DNA TGTGCCAGTAGTATGAATAGCGCTAACACCGGGGAGCTGTTTTTT.

This sequence joins TRBV30 and TRBJ2-1; a possible D gene is TRBD1 (6 bases). The CDR3 runs to 12 residues. CDR1 is GTSNPN and CDR2 is SVGIG in the germline V gene (reference sequence). V was pared by 5 bases and J by 9 bases, with 14 bases between. DNA of the CDR3: TGTGCCTGGGGGGTGGGGGCCCCTGAGCAGTTCTTC. As protein: CAWGVGAPEQFF.

The genes are TRBV19 and TRBJ1-5; 10 positions agree with TRBD1. In germline, CDR1 is LNHDA, CDR2 SQIVND (reference sequence). J gave up 7 bases and V 5 bases, and 5 bases lay outside the gene matches. The CDR3 is made up of 14 amino acids. The CDR3 DNA follows: TGTGCCAGTAGTCTGACAGGGGGCGTCCAGCCCCAGCATTTT. This encodes CASSLTGGVQPQHF.